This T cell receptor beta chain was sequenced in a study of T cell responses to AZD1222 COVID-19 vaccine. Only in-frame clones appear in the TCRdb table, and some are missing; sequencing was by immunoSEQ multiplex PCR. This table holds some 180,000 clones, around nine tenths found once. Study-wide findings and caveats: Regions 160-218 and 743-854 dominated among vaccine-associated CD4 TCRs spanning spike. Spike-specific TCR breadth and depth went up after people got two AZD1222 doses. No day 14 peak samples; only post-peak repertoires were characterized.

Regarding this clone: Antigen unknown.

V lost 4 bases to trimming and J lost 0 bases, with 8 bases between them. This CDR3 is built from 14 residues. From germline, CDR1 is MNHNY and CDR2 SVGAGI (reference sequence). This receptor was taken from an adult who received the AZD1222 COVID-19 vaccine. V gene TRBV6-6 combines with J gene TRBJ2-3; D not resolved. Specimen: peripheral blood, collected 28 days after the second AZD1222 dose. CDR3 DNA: TGTGCCAGCAGTTTAACGTTTAGCACAGATACGCAGTATTTT. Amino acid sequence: CASSLTFSTDTQYF.